One and the same sample provided the 15 T cell receptor beta chains below, sequenced in a study of Graves' ophthalmopathy and Graves' hyperthyroidism. TCR beta CDR3 amplification used RNA transcripts. Investigators did first-round RT-PCR with HTBI primers, then second-round multiplex PCR. TCRdb reprocessed the multiplex PCR reads via MiXCR and lists one record per CDR3 protein. The data hold over a million distinct CDR3 sequences, with about two fifths observed a single time. Sequencing used peripheral blood or thyroid tissue (not recorded which). Receptors originate from an adult man with Graves' hyperthyroidism.

This clonotype was seen at least ten times. The gene calls are TRBV29-1 and TRBJ2-7; 9 bases match TRBD2. Germline CDR1 SQVTM, CDR2 ANQGSEA. Unmatched junction bases numbered 0, after V lost 2 bases and J lost 1 base. The CDR3 extends over 13 amino acids. CDR3 loop: CSVELAGSYEQYF. Written as DNA, the CDR3 is TGCAGCGTTGAACTAGCGGGGTCCTACGAGCAGTACTTC.

The chain couples TRBV5-6 to TRBJ1-1; 10 bases are a match to TRBD1. Germline CDR1 is SGHDT and CDR2 is YYEEEE. V was pared by 4 bases and J by 11 bases, with 5 bases of the junction left unmatched. The CDR3 is 12 amino acids. The CDR3 sequence: CASSGGTGVAFF. The CDR3 region has the DNA TGTGCCAGCAGCGGGGGGACAGGGGTTGCTTTCTTT. Using reference TRBV5-6 and TRBJ1-1 for the parts outside the CDR3, the full variable domain is DAGVTQSPTHLIKTRGQQVTLRCSPKSGHDTVSWYQQALGQGPQFIFQYYEEEERQRGNFPDRFSGHQFPNYSSELNVNALLLGDSALYLCASSGGTGVAFFGQGTRLTVV.

As for this clonotype: One base away lies a much larger clone, so this may be a sequencing read error. Lacking the conserved final phenylalanine or tryptophan, this CDR3 likely reflects a read error. This sequence joins TRBV19 and TRBJ1-1; a possible D gene is TRBD1 (6 bases). CDR3 size: 17 residues. V lost 3 bases and J 1 base, leaving 18 bases between the germline ends. CDR1 is LNHDA and CDR2 is SQIVND in the germline V gene (reference sequence). CDR3 in DNA: TGTGCCAGTAGTATCGGAAGGCTCCAGGGGCGGAACACTGAAGCTTTCTGT. It encodes CASSIGRLQGRNTEAFC.

This clonotype was found a few times. V usage is TRBV6-1 and J usage is TRBJ1-6; D is possibly TRBD1 (5 bases). The CDR3 sequence is 16 residues long. The germline V and J ends were trimmed by 3 bases and 5 bases, with 14 bases remaining between them. The germline V gene has CDR1 MNHNS and CDR2 SASEGT. CDR3 sequence (DNA): TGTGCCAGCAGTGACCGGGTTCAGACAGATAATTCACCCCTCCACTTT. It is translated as CASSDRVQTDNSPLHF.

This clonotype was picked up many times. This chain joins TRBV9 and TRBJ1-2; 11 nucleotides line up with TRBD1. V lost 2 bases and J lost 5; bases outside the gene matches: 8. CDR3 length equals 16 residues. Germline assignment: CDR1 SGDLS and CDR2 YYNGEE. The CDR3 region is CASSVASGTGGYGYTF. In DNA form, the CDR3 reads TGTGCCAGCAGCGTGGCCTCCGGGACAGGGGGATATGGCTACACCTTC.

This clonotype appeared a few times. The chain has TRBV20-1 and TRBJ2-7; D not certain. The V end lost 5 bases, the J end lost 2 bases, and 13 bases lay between the germline ends. The CDR3 spans 13 residues. The germline CDR1 and CDR2 sequences are DFQATT and SNEGSKA (reference sequence). The CDR3 reads CSALPTNTYEQYF. CDR3 sequence (DNA): TGCAGTGCTCTACCGACCAATACCTACGAGCAGTACTTC.

This clonotype was seen a handful of times. This chain links TRBV9 with TRBJ2-7; 8 bases agree with TRBD2. Germline CDR1 and CDR2: SGDLS and YYNGEE. The junction had 11 bases not matched to a gene; V was cut back by 3 bases and J by 6 bases. This CDR3 spans 15 amino acids. CDR3 sequence (DNA): TGTGCCAGCAGCGCTAGGGCGGGGGGAATCGGCGAGCAGTACTTC. It encodes CASSARAGGIGEQYF.

On this clonotype itself: A single base separates this from a much larger clone, so it may be a read error. The rearrangement links TRBV19 to TRBJ1-6; D might be TRBD1 (6 bases). CDR1 is LNHDA, CDR2 SQIVND, per germline (reference sequence). CDR3 length: 13 amino acids. V dropped 6 bases and J dropped 9 bases, with 12 bases sitting between them. CDR3 DNA sequence: TGTGCCAGTAGAATACAGGGAGGTTCACCCCTCCACTTT. This translates into CASRIQGGSPLHF.

This clonotype was seen many times. The V call is TRBV2, the J call TRBJ2-7; D is unclear. Trimming left V 6 bases short and J 1 base short, with 19 bases between. The CDR3 is 16 amino acids. CDR1 is SNHLY and CDR2 is FYNNEI in the germline V gene. The CDR3 here is CASSTPGGSASYEQYF. The CDR3 DNA sequence: TGTGCCAGCAGCACGCCCGGTGGCAGCGCTTCCTACGAGCAGTACTTC.

This clonotype was observed at least ten times. This rearrangement joins TRBV5-6 to TRBJ1-1; D is unclear. The CDR3 spans 12 residues. The V gene's germline CDR1 is SGHDT and CDR2 YYEEEE. V was pared by 0 bases and J by 8 bases, with 8 bases between. The CDR3 is CASSLGAGEAFF. Written as DNA, the CDR3 is TGTGCCAGCAGCTTGGGGGCAGGCGAAGCTTTCTTT.

As regards this clonotype: A much larger clone differs by one base, so this may be a read error. The chain carries TRBV7-2 and TRBJ1-1; D ambiguous. Germline loops: CDR1 SGHTA, CDR2 FQGNSA. There are 12 residues in the CDR3. V lost 2 bases to trimming and J lost 13 bases, with 14 bases between them. DNA of the CDR3: TGTGCCAGCAGCTTATATCGACGCCTCGGTTTCTTT. Its translation is CASSLYRRLGFF.

This clonotype was observed a few times. The chain combines TRBV12-3 or TRBV12-4 with TRBJ1-1; 11 bases are shared with TRBD1. This CDR3 has 16 residues. V shed 7 bases, J shed 0 bases, and the junction held 7 bases outside the gene matches. CDR3 loop: CASNTRDRGMNTEAFF. CDR3 DNA sequence: TGTGCCAGCAATACCAGGGACAGGGGGATGAACACTGAAGCTTTCTTT.

This clonotype has just a few counts. The J gene is TRBJ2-7, the V gene TRBV11-2; 8 positions agree with TRBD1. J gave up 0 bases and V 7 bases, and 5 bases lay outside the gene matches. This CDR3 is 14 amino acids long. The germline V gene has CDR1 SGHAT and CDR2 FQNNGV. DNA of the CDR3: TGTGCCAGCACAATACAGGGGGGCTCCTACGAGCAGTACTTC. Translation: CASTIQGGSYEQYF.

A word on this clonotype: Just one base apart from a much larger clone, this may be a read error. The rearrangement joins TRBV24-1 to TRBJ2-2; D unresolved. CDR1 is KGHDR, CDR2 SFDVKD, per germline. The CDR3 is made up of 17 amino acids. CDR3 DNA: TGTGCCACCGGTGACCGGAAGACAAGCGCGAACACCGGGGAGCTGTTTTTT. It codes for CATGDRKTSANTGELFF.

The rearrangement uses TRBV15 and TRBJ2-2; 9 nucleotides line up with TRBD2. The CDR3 is 16 amino acids. The ends lost 1 base at V and 3 bases at J; junction bases unmatched: 3. Germline-derived CDR1 and CDR2 are LNHNV and YYDKDF (reference sequence). The CDR3 DNA follows: TGTGCCACCAGCAGAGGGGGACTAGCAGACACCGGGGAGCTGTTTTTT. This codes for CATSRGGLADTGELFF. The variable domain in full, completed from reference TRBV15 and TRBJ2-2, reads DAMVIQNPRYQVTQFGKPVTLSCSQTLNHNVMYWYQQKSSQAPKLLFHYYDKDFNNEADTPDNFQSRRPNTSFCFLDIRSPGLGDTAMYLCATSRGGLADTGELFFGEGSRLTVL.